The 8 T cell receptor beta chains given below trace back to one sample, sequenced in a study of blood T cell repertoires in COVID-19. Measured with immunoSEQ multiplex PCR; TCRdb has only the in-frame clones, and not every one. Altogether around 160,000 clones are present, approximately 86% being singletons, with the ten largest covering 8% to 10%. Sample: peripheral blood. These receptors were obtained from a man aged 55 to 70 with acute or convalescent COVID-19.

This clone occurred once. This rearrangement joins TRBV4-1 to TRBJ2-3, with D possibly matching TRBD2 (5 bases). The CDR3 spans 13 residues. CDR1 and CDR2 from the germline V gene are MGHRA and YSYEKL. The germline V and J ends were trimmed by 0 bases and 12 bases, with 13 bases remaining between them. The CDR3: CASSQDGGPTQYF. The CDR3 DNA follows: TGCGCCAGCAGCCAAGATGGCGGGCCAACACAGTATTTT.

V is TRBV5-1 and J is TRBJ1-1; no clear D gene. CDR1 is SGHRS and CDR2 is YFSETQ in the germline V gene. V was shortened by 4 bases and J by 4 bases, with 11 bases between the two germline ends. The CDR3 length is 13 residues. The CDR3 DNA reads TGCGCCAGCAGCCCCCGCGCCGGCACTGAAGCTTTCTTT. Amino acid sequence: CASSPRAGTEAFF.

This chain joins TRBV28 and TRBJ2-2; 12 bases align to TRBD2. V shed 7 bases, J shed 3 bases, and the junction held 9 bases outside the gene matches. This CDR3 has 17 residues. CDR1 is MDHEN, CDR2 SYDVKM, per germline. Written as DNA, the CDR3 is TGTGCCAGCATCCCGACTAGCGGGAGTGGTTACACCGGGGAGCTGTTTTTT. Its translation: CASIPTSGSGYTGELFF.

This clone turned up a few times. In DNA, the CDR3 is TGTGCCTGGACCCTATGGGCTAGCGGGAGTTCTAATGAGCAGTTCTTC. Translated, it gives CAWTLWASGSSNEQFF. This rearrangement joins TRBV30 to TRBJ2-1, with 10 bases aligning to TRBD2. The CDR3 runs to 16 residues. With 4 bases clipped from V and 7 bases from J, the junction kept 13 bases outside the gene matches. Germline V gene sequence: CDR1 GTSNPN, CDR2 SVGIG (reference sequence).

This clone appeared once. The chain recombines TRBV5-5 with TRBJ1-2; maybe TRBD1 (5 bases). The V gene lost 0 bases and the J gene lost 4 bases, with 13 bases spanning the gap. From germline, CDR1 is SGHKS and CDR2 YYEKEE (reference sequence). The CDR3 runs 15 residues. CDR3 nucleotide sequence: TGTGCCAGCAGCTTGGGGCTGCAGGGCTCCTATGGCTACACCTTC. Residues: CASSLGLQGSYGYTF.

This chain connects TRBV2 to TRBJ1-5, with a weak D call TRBD1 (5 bases). Germline CDR1 reads SNHLY; CDR2 reads FYNNEI. V dropped 4 bases and J dropped 2 bases, with 12 bases sitting between them. The CDR3 covers 15 residues. The CDR3 DNA sequence: TGTGCCAGCAGTGTGGGGGGGATGGGCAATCAGCCCCAGCATTTT. This encodes CASSVGGMGNQPQHF.

The chain carries TRBV18 and TRBJ2-4; maybe TRBD2 (6 bases). This CDR3 spans 15 amino acids. Trimming shortened V by 3 bases and J by 0 bases, and 9 bases separated the two germline ends. Looked up from germline, CDR1 is KGHSH and CDR2 is LQKENI. The CDR3 is CASSPGLLAKNIQYF. The CDR3 nucleotides are TGTGCCAGCTCACCCGGACTATTAGCCAAAAACATTCAGTACTTC.

The J gene is TRBJ2-2, the V gene TRBV28; TRBD1 might be the D (7 bases). This CDR3 is 15 amino acids long. CDR1 MDHEN and CDR2 SYDVKM come from the germline V gene. Trimming removed 10 bases from V and 2 bases from J, with 17 bases in between. The CDR3, as DNA: TGTGCCACCCATCAGGGGGGTTCAAACACCGGGGAGCTGTTTTTT. This encodes CATHQGGSNTGELFF.